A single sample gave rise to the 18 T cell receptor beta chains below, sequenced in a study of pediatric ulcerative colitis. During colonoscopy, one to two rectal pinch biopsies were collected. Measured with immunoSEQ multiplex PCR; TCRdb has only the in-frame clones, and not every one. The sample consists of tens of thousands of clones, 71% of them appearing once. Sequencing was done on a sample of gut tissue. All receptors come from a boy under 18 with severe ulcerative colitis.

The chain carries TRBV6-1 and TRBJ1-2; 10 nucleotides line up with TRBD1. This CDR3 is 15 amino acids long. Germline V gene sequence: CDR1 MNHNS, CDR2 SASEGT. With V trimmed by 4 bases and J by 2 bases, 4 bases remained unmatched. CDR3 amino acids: CASSGEGQGNYGYTF. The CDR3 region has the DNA TGTGCCAGCAGTGGAGAGGGACAGGGGAACTATGGCTACACCTTC.

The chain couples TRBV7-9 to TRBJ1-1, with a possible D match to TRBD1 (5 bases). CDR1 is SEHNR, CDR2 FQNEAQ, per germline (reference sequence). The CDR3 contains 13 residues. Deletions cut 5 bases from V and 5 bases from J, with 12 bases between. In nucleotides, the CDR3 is TGTGCCAGCAGCCGAGACGGGGGGACTGAAGCTTTCTTT. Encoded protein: CASSRDGGTEAFF.

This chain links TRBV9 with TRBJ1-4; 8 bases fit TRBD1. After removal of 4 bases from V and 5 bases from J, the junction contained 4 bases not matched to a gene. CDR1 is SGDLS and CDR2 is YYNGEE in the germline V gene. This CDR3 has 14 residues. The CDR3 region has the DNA TGTGCCAGCAGCCGATGGACAGGGAATGAAAAACTGTTTTTT. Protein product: CASSRWTGNEKLFF.

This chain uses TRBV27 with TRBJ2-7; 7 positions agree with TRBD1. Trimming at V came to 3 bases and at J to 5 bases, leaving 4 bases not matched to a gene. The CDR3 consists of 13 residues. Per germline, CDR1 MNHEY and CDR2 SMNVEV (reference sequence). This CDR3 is CASSLVQGNEQYF. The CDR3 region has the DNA TGTGCCAGCAGTTTGGTACAGGGGAACGAGCAGTACTTC.

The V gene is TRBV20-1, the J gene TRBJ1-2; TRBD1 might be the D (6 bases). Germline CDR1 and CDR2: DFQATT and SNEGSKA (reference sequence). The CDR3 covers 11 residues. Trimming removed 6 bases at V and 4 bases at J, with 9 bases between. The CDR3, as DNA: TGCAGTGCCCCGGGGGCCTATGGCTACACCTTC. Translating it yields CSAPGAYGYTF.

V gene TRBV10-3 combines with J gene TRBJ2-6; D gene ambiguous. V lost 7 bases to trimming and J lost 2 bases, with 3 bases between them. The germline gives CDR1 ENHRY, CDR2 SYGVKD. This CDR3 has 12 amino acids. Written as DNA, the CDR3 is TGTGCCATCAAGGCTGGGGCCAACGTCCTGACTTTC. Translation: CAIKAGANVLTF.

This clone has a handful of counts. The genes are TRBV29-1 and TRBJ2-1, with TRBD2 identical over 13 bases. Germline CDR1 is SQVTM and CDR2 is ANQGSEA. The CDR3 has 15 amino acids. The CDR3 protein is CSATRTSGGYNEQFF. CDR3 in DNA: TGCAGTGCTACCAGGACTAGCGGGGGCTACAATGAGCAGTTCTTC.

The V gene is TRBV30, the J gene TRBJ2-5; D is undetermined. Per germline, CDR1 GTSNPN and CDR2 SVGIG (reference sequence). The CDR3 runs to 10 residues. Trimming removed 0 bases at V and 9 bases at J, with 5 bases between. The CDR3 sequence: CAWSVSPQYF. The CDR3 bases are TGTGCCTGGAGTGTATCGCCCCAGTACTTC.

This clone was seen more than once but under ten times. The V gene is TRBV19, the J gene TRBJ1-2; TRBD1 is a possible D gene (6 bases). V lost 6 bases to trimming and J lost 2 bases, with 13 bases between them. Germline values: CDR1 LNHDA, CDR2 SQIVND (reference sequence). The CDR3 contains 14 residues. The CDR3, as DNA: TGTGCCAGTAGGCGACAGGTGGGAAACTATGGCTACACCTTC. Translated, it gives CASRRQVGNYGYTF.

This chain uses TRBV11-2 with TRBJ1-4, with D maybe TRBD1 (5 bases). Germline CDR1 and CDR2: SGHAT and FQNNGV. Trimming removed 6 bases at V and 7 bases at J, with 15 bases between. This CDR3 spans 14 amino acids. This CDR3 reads CASRSLIGGEKLFF. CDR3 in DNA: TGTGCCAGCAGATCCCTAATTGGGGGTGAAAAACTGTTTTTT.

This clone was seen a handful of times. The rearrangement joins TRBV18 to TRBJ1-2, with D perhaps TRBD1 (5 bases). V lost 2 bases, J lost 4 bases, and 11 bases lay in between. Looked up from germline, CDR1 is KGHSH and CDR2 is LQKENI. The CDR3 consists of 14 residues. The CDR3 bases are TGTGCCAGCTCACCAGGGACCAGTCCCTATGGCTACACCTTC. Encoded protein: CASSPGTSPYGYTF.

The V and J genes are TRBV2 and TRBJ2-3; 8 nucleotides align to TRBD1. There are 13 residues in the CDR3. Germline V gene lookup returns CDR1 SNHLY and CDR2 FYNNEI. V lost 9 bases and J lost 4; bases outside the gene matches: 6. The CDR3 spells CASEDRASDTQYF. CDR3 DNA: TGTGCCAGTGAGGACAGGGCTTCAGATACGCAGTATTTT. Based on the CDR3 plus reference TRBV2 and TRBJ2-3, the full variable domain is EPEVTQTPSHQVTQMGQEVILRCVPISNHLYFYWYRQILGQKVEFLVSFYNNEISEKSEIFDDQFSVERPDGSNFTLKIRSTKLEDSAMYFCASEDRASDTQYFGPGTRLTVL.

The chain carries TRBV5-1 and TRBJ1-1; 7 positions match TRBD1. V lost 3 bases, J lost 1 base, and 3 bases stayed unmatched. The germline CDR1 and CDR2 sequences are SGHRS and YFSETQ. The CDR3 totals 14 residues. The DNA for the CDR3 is TGCGCCAGCAGCTCCGGGGACAGGAACACTGAAGCTTTCTTT. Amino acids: CASSSGDRNTEAFF.

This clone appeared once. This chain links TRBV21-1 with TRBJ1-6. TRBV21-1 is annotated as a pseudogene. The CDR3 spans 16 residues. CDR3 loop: CASSNVRDRNNSPLHF. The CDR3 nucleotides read TGTGCCAGCAGCAACGTTCGGGACCGGAATAATTCACCCCTCCACTTT.

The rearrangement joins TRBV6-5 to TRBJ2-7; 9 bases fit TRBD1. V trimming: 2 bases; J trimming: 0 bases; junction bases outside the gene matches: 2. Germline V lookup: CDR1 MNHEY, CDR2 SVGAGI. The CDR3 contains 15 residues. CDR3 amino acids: CASSYTGGSSYEQYF. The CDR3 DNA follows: TGTGCCAGCAGTTACACAGGGGGCAGCTCCTACGAGCAGTACTTC.

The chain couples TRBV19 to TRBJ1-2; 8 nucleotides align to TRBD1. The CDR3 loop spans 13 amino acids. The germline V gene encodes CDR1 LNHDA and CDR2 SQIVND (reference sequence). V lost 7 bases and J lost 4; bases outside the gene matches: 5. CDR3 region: CASTGQGGYGYTF. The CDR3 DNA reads TGTGCCAGTACCGGACAGGGCGGCTATGGCTACACCTTC.

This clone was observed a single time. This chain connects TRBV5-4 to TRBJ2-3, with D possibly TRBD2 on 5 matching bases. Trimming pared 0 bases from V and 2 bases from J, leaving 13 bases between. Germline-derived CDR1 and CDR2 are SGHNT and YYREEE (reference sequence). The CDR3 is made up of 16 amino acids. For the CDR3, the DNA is TGTGCCAGCAGCTTGGAGCCGGGGATAAACACAGATACGCAGTATTTT. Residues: CASSLEPGINTDTQYF.

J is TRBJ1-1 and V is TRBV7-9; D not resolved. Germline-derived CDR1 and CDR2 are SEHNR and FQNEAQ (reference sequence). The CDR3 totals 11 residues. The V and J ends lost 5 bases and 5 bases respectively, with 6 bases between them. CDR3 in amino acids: CASSLRTEAFF. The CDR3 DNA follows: TGTGCCAGCAGCCTTAGAACTGAAGCTTTCTTT.